Below are 29 T cell receptor beta chains sequenced from a single sample in a study of blood T cell repertoires in COVID-19. The table came from immunoSEQ multiplex PCR; TCRdb's copy has only in-frame clones and leaves some out. The sample has 200,000 to 250,000 clones, about 85% seen once. The sequenced material came from PBMCs or T cells enriched from blood (not recorded which). Receptor source: a man in his thirties or forties who had recovered from COVID-19.

The V and J genes are TRBV15 and TRBJ1-1; D is perhaps TRBD1 (5 bases). CDR3 size: 16 residues. Trimming removed 0 bases from V and 0 bases from J, with 11 bases in between. Germline V CDR1 and CDR2: LNHNV, YYDKDF (reference sequence). In DNA form, the CDR3 reads TGTGCCACCAGCAGAGATCTCCAGGGATTGAACACTGAAGCTTTCTTT. It codes for CATSRDLQGLNTEAFF. Looking up the rest from reference TRBV15 and TRBJ1-1 gives the full variable domain: DAMVIQNPRYQVTQFGKPVTLSCSQTLNHNVMYWYQQKSSQAPKLLFHYYDKDFNNEADTPDNFQSRRPNTSFCFLDIRSPGLGDTAMYLCATSRDLQGLNTEAFFGQGTRLTVV.

In regard to this clone: A read error may account for a junction end that differs from germline. The DNA for the CDR3 is TGTGCCAGTAGCATAGCCGGACTAGGGGGCACAGATACGCAGTATTTT. Its translation is CASSIAGLGGTDTQYF. This chain connects TRBV19 to TRBJ2-3; 7 bases are a match to TRBD2. Germline V gene data show CDR1 as LNHDA and CDR2 as SQIVND (reference sequence). The CDR3 has 16 amino acids.

The chain carries TRBV2 and TRBJ1-2; 7 bases are shared with TRBD1. The V segment lost 7 bases and the J segment 3 bases; nucleotides outside the gene matches: 8. This CDR3 spans 14 amino acids. Germline values: CDR1 SNHLY, CDR2 FYNNEI. The CDR3 protein is CASTVDRMDYGYTF. In DNA form, the CDR3 reads TGTGCCAGCACCGTGGACAGGATGGACTATGGCTACACCTTC. Drawing the rest from reference TRBV2 and TRBJ1-2, the complete variable domain is EPEVTQTPSHQVTQMGQEVILRCVPISNHLYFYWYRQILGQKVEFLVSFYNNEISEKSEIFDDQFSVERPDGSNFTLKIRSTKLEDSAMYFCASTVDRMDYGYTFGSGTRLTVV.

Ten or more counts support this clone. CDR3 region: CASSVLQQGRTEAFF. The DNA for the CDR3 is TGTGCCAGCAGCGTACTACAACAGGGGAGGACTGAAGCTTTCTTT. This rearrangement joins TRBV6-2 or TRBV6-3 to TRBJ1-1, with 7 positions matching TRBD1. This CDR3 is 15 amino acids long. Germline V CDR1 and CDR2: MNHEY, SVGEGT. Losses at the gene ends were 6 bases for V and 5 bases for J; bases not matched to a gene: 12.

The chain is built from TRBV24-1 and TRBJ1-5; D is ambiguous. Per the germline V gene, CDR1 is KGHDR and CDR2 is SFDVKD. This CDR3 contains 14 residues. Trimming removed 6 bases from V and 0 bases from J, with 8 bases in between. The CDR3 nucleotides read TGTGCCACCAGTCCGGCGGATAGCAATCAGCCCCAGCATTTT. Residues: CATSPADSNQPQHF.

The chain recombines TRBV5-4 with TRBJ2-7, with 7 nucleotides matching TRBD2. Germline V CDR1 and CDR2: SGHNT, YYREEE (reference sequence). The CDR3 extends over 15 amino acids. V shed 4 bases, J shed 3 bases, and the junction held 10 bases outside the gene matches. The CDR3 coding sequence is TGTGCCAGCAGCACCGGACTAGTGGGGAACTACGAGCAGTACTTC. It encodes CASSTGLVGNYEQYF.

This clone turned up a few times. CDR3: CASSWGSTGVFGYTF. CDR3 in DNA: TGCGCCAGCAGCTGGGGATCAACAGGGGTATTCGGCTACACCTTC. The chain carries TRBV5-1 and TRBJ1-2, with 7 bases lining up with TRBD1. CDR1 SGHRS and CDR2 YFSETQ come from the germline V gene. Unmatched junction bases numbered 13, after V lost 3 bases and J lost 8 bases. There are 15 residues in the CDR3.

V gene TRBV3-1 (or the pseudogene TRBV3-2) combines with J gene TRBJ2-3, with D perhaps TRBD2 (5 bases). Looked up from germline, CDR1 is LGHDT and CDR2 is YNNKEL (reference sequence). This CDR3 is built from 14 residues. Trimming removed 10 bases at V and 6 bases at J, with 20 bases between. CDR3 nucleotides: TGTGCCACCATCACTAGTAATCACCTGGATACGCAGTATTTT. Translation gives CATITSNHLDTQYF.

The genes are TRBV10-3 and TRBJ2-7, with D maybe TRBD1 (5 bases). Germline V gene data show CDR1 as ENHRY and CDR2 as SYGVKD. The CDR3 spans 13 residues. The V end was cut by 7 bases, the J end by 6 bases, with 16 bases between. The CDR3 coding sequence is TGTGCCATCACCCCCACAGGTCAGGGCGAGCAGTACTTC. It is translated as CAITPTGQGEQYF.

The chain is built from TRBV14 and TRBJ2-7, with 9 bases that match TRBD2. V dropped 4 bases and J dropped 3; count of bases not matched to a gene: 7. CDR3 length: 15 amino acids. Germline V gives CDR1 SGHDN, CDR2 FVKESK. The CDR3 sequence is CASSPIAGVIYEQYF. CDR3 coding DNA: TGTGCCAGCAGCCCTATAGCGGGGGTGATCTACGAGCAGTACTTC.

The chain is built from TRBV27 and TRBJ1-1, with D hard to call. CDR3 size: 15 residues. Germline V gene data show CDR1 as MNHEY and CDR2 as SMNVEV (reference sequence). Deletions cut 3 bases from V and 4 bases from J, with 15 bases between. CDR3 nucleotides: TGTGCCAGCAGTTTGAGGGCGTGGGATGGCACTGAAGCTTTCTTT. It codes for CASSLRAWDGTEAFF.

The chain recombines TRBV10-1 with TRBJ1-1; D perhaps matches TRBD1 (6 bases). The V and J ends lost 3 bases and 7 bases respectively, with 9 bases between them. Germline lookup yields CDR1 WNHNN and CDR2 SYGVQD (reference sequence). The CDR3 is 12 amino acids. Written as DNA, the CDR3 is TGCGCCAGCAGTGAAGACAGGCATGAAGCTTTCTTT. Protein product: CASSEDRHEAFF.

This chain links TRBV3-1 (or the pseudogene TRBV3-2) with TRBJ1-3; the match to TRBD1 covers 7 bases. The germline gives CDR1 LGHDT, CDR2 YNNKEL (reference sequence). The CDR3 has 15 amino acids. The junction had 7 bases not matched to a gene; V was cut back by 4 bases and J by 4 bases. The CDR3 spells CASSLSGTAGNTIYF. The DNA for the CDR3 is TGTGCCAGCAGCCTCTCCGGGACAGCAGGAAACACCATATATTTT.

For this clone: Other DNA sequences in this sample translate to the same CDR3. This chain joins TRBV15 and TRBJ1-1, with 10 nucleotides matching TRBD1. Per the germline V gene, CDR1 is LNHNV and CDR2 is YYDKDF (reference sequence). The CDR3 is 14 residues long. V lost 3 bases to trimming and J lost 4 bases; unmatched junction nucleotides: 2. The CDR3, as DNA: TGTGCCACCAGCAGGGGACAGGGGTCCACTGAAGCTTTCTTT. Translation gives CATSRGQGSTEAFF.

The chain carries TRBV10-3 and TRBJ1-3; no firm D call. The V end was cut by 6 bases, the J end by 0 bases, with 15 bases between. The CDR3 runs 16 residues. Germline loops: CDR1 ENHRY, CDR2 SYGVKD. CDR3 sequence reads: CAISPTSGSSGNTIYF. DNA for the CDR3: TGTGCCATCAGCCCAACCTCCGGGAGCTCTGGAAACACCATATATTTT.

The J gene is TRBJ2-7, the V gene TRBV6-6; 11 bases align to TRBD2. The J segment lost 1 base and the V segment lost 10 bases, leaving 18 bases of the junction unmatched. The CDR3 has 18 amino acids. Germline assignment: CDR1 MNHNY and CDR2 SVGAGI (reference sequence). The CDR3 coding sequence is TGTGCCACCACTCGGGGCCTAGCGGGGGGCCGGTTATCCTACGAGCAGTACTTC. Residues: CATTRGLAGGRLSYEQYF.

This chain uses TRBV27 with TRBJ2-1, with D perhaps matching TRBD2 (5 bases). This CDR3 has 15 residues. In germline, CDR1 is MNHEY, CDR2 SMNVEV (reference sequence). Trimming pared 3 bases from V and 4 bases from J, leaving 13 bases between. CDR3 residues: CASSFPAVAYNEQFF. In DNA, the CDR3 is TGTGCCAGCAGTTTTCCCGCAGTAGCGTACAATGAGCAGTTCTTC.

The gene calls are TRBV29-1 and TRBJ2-5; D not resolved. V gave up 4 bases and J gave up 3 bases, with 12 bases separating them. This CDR3 is built from 13 residues. Germline lookup yields CDR1 SQVTM and CDR2 ANQGSEA. The CDR3 bases are TGCAGCGTTGGATCTTGGAGTGAAGAGACCCAGTACTTC. The encoded protein is CSVGSWSEETQYF.

The CDR3 region is CASSPQGYGYTF. CDR3 DNA sequence: TGTGCCAGCAGCCCCCAGGGCTATGGCTACACCTTC. The chain uses TRBV4-2 and TRBJ1-2, with D perhaps TRBD1 (5 bases). The V and J ends lost 4 bases and 4 bases respectively, with 7 bases between them. CDR3 length: 12 amino acids. Germline CDR1 reads LGHNA; CDR2 reads YNFKEQ.

A single count supports this clone. The rearrangement joins TRBV19 to TRBJ1-5; D remains unclear. Germline loops: CDR1 LNHDA, CDR2 SQIVND (reference sequence). Trimming pared 0 bases from V and 9 bases from J, leaving 12 bases between. CDR3 length: 14 amino acids. In nucleotides, the CDR3 is TGTGCCAGTAGTATAGAGGCTAATTCGGGGCCCCAGCATTTT. The encoded protein is CASSIEANSGPQHF.

This clone has just one count. This sequence joins TRBV5-1 and TRBJ1-1, with D unclear. Looked up from germline, CDR1 is SGHRS and CDR2 is YFSETQ. Deletions cut 4 bases from V and 0 bases from J, with 10 bases between. The CDR3 is made up of 14 amino acids. The chain's CDR3 is CASSPGEMNTEAFF. The CDR3 DNA is TGCGCCAGCAGCCCGGGTGAGATGAACACTGAAGCTTTCTTT.

This chain uses TRBV28 with TRBJ2-7, with D possibly matching TRBD2 (6 bases). Trimming stripped 2 bases from V and 2 bases from J, with 10 bases between. Germline V lookup: CDR1 MDHEN, CDR2 SYDVKM. This CDR3 comprises 14 residues. The chain's CDR3 is CASSLGGKTYEQYF. In DNA, the CDR3 is TGTGCCAGCAGTTTAGGAGGGAAGACCTACGAGCAGTACTTC.

Here the CDR3 reads CASSSGLSPLHF. CDR3 nucleotides: TGTGCCAGCAGCTCCGGACTCTCACCCCTCCACTTT. The chain links TRBV5-4 to TRBJ1-6, with D unresolved. This CDR3 is 12 amino acids long. Germline V gene sequence: CDR1 SGHNT, CDR2 YYREEE (reference sequence). The V gene lost 3 bases and the J gene lost 10 bases, with 8 bases spanning the gap.

The rearrangement links TRBV4-1 to TRBJ2-1, with a tentative D call TRBD1 (5 bases). V lost 6 bases and J lost 10, with 19 bases in between. CDR3 length equals 14 residues. Looked up from germline, CDR1 is MGHRA and CDR2 is YSYEKL. The chain's CDR3 is CASRGIGAPWEQFF. In DNA, the CDR3 is TGCGCCAGCAGAGGGATAGGGGCGCCGTGGGAGCAGTTCTTC.

In its sample, this clone was seen once. The gene calls are TRBV9 and TRBJ1-4; D gene uncertain. In germline, CDR1 is SGDLS, CDR2 YYNGEE. Trimming removed 0 bases from V and 0 bases from J, with 6 bases in between. CDR3 size: 15 residues. This CDR3 reads CASSVGSATNEKLFF. DNA for the CDR3: TGTGCCAGCAGCGTAGGGAGTGCAACTAATGAAAAACTGTTTTTT.

V is TRBV5-1 and J is TRBJ2-3, with 8 bases aligning to TRBD2. Germline values: CDR1 SGHRS, CDR2 YFSETQ. The V segment lost 4 bases and the J segment 0 bases; nucleotides outside the gene matches: 4. This CDR3 contains 15 residues. CDR3 residues: CASSPGGVSTDTQYF. CDR3 sequence (DNA): TGCGCCAGCAGCCCCGGGGGGGTGAGCACAGATACGCAGTATTTT.

V gene TRBV9 combines with J gene TRBJ1-1; TRBD1 aligns across 7 bases. J lost 8 bases, V lost 0 bases, and 10 bases had no gene match. Germline CDR1 and CDR2: SGDLS and YYNGEE. This CDR3 comprises 15 residues. Here the CDR3 DNA reads TGTGCCAGCAGCGTAGATGGGACAGAAGAAAGGGAAGCTTTCTTT. This translates into CASSVDGTEEREAFF.

The V gene is TRBV7-2, the J gene TRBJ1-3, with 9 bases aligning to TRBD1. Germline CDR1 is SGHTA and CDR2 is FQGNSA. The junction had 5 bases not matched to a gene; V was cut back by 3 bases and J by 5 bases. The CDR3 length is 15 residues. CDR3 in DNA: TGTGCCAGCAGCTTTACCGGGACAGGGAGAAACACCATATATTTT. Translated, it gives CASSFTGTGRNTIYF.

In its sample, this clone was seen once. The rearrangement links TRBV6-5 to TRBJ1-2, with D tentatively TRBD1 (6 bases). There are 12 residues in the CDR3. The V gene's germline CDR1 is MNHEY and CDR2 SVGAGI. Trimming stripped 5 bases from V and 6 bases from J, with 10 bases between. The CDR3 DNA sequence: TGTGCCAGCAGTAAACAGGGTGATGGCTACACCTTC. This codes for CASSKQGDGYTF.